These 3 T cell receptor beta chains originate from one sample sequenced in a study of cytomegalovirus exposure and HLA in healthy donors. The study ran its PCR with 60 Vbeta and 13 Jbeta primers. Profiling relied on immunoSEQ multiplex PCR, and the TCRdb table lists in-frame clones only, not all of them. The repertoire holds some 180,000 clones, with about 69% as singletons. The sample taken for sequencing was PBMCs. The receptors come from a male donor in good health and CMV-seronegative.

This chain links TRBV10-3 with TRBJ1-1; 12 bases are a match to TRBD1. V lost 6 bases, J lost 3 bases, and 8 bases stayed unmatched. The length of the CDR3 is 16 residues. Germline values: CDR1 ENHRY, CDR2 SYGVKD. The CDR3 nucleotides read TGTGCCATCAGGACCGGGACAGGGGGCTGGGACACTGAAGCTTTCTTT. This encodes CAIRTGTGGWDTEAFF.

This chain connects TRBV7-8 to TRBJ1-5; TRBD1 matches 7 bases. The V segment lost 4 bases and the J segment 5 bases; nucleotides outside the gene matches: 5. The CDR3 consists of 14 residues. Germline V gives CDR1 SGHVS, CDR2 FQNEAQ. The CDR3 DNA reads as TGTGCCAGCAGCTCAGGGACAGATCATCAGCCCCAGCATTTT. Its translation: CASSSGTDHQPQHF.

The rearrangement links TRBV29-1 to TRBJ2-1; 7 positions agree with TRBD2. Germline assignment: CDR1 SQVTM and CDR2 ANQGSEA. This CDR3 is built from 16 residues. V trimming: 0 bases; J trimming: 4 bases; junction bases outside the gene matches: 9. CDR3 nucleotides: TGCAGCGTTGAAGATCCACTAGCGCCGAATTACAATGAGCAGTTCTTC. It codes for CSVEDPLAPNYNEQFF.